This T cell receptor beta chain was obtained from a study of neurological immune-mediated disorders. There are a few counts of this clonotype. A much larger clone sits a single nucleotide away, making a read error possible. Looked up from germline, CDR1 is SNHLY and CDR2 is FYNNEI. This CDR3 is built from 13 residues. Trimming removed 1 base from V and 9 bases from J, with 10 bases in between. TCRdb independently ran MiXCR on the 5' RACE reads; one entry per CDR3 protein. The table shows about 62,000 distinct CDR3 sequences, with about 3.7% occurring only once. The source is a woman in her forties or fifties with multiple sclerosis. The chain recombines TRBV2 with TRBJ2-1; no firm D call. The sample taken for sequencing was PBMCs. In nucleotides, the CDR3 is TGTGCCAGCAGTGAAGGAAAGGTCGGTGAGCAGTTCTTC. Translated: CASSEGKVGEQFF.